The text below deals with one T cell receptor (beta chain). The data are from a study of naive and memory T cell subsets. In germline, CDR1 is SGHRS, CDR2 YFSETQ. This CDR3 has 14 residues. Trimming cost V 0 bases and J 6 bases, with 13 bases left between them. Four PCR rounds used nested alpha and beta constant region primers plus the SP2 primer. TCRdb reanalysed the 5' RACE reads using MiXCR and keeps one entry per CDR3 protein. This repertoire shows roughly 62,000 distinct CDR3 sequences, around 8% found once; its top ten account for roughly 21%. An oligonucleotide containing a UMI was ligated to the 3' end of TCR cDNA.

The chain has TRBV5-1 and TRBJ2-7; maybe TRBD1 (6 bases). This receptor was identified in a female donor in good health. CDR3 DNA sequence: TGCGCCAGCAGCTTGGGTCAGGGGAGTCCCGAGCAGTACTTC. It translates to CASSLGQGSPEQYF. Filled out from reference TRBV5-1 and TRBJ2-7, the complete variable domain reads KAGVTQTPRYLIKTRGQQVTLSCSPISGHRSVSWYQQTPGQGLQFLFEYFSETQRNKGNFPGRFSGRQFSNSRSEMNVSTLELGDSALYLCASSLGQGSPEQYFGPGTRLTVT.